This is a list of T cell receptor beta chains from one sample in a study of OX40 agonist ivuxolimab in advanced cancers. TCRdb's table, derived via immunoSEQ multiplex PCR, lists solely in-frame clones and lacks some. The table lists roughly 60,000 clones, approximately 79% of them singletons. Specimen: CD4+ or CD8+ T cells sorted from blood, collected in a trial of the OX40 agonist ivuxolimab. Receptors originate from an adult with an advanced solid tumor such as melanoma, head and neck, liver or kidney cancer. Each CDR3 is given with its conserved first and last residue. Fields, in order: CDR3 DNA, CDR3 protein, D gene, V gene, clone size, J gene. The D gene is left open where the match is weak. Rows give clone size only sometimes, using once, few, many, or a class for an expanded clone.

CDR3nt: TGTGCCAGCAGTTTAAGCCTTTCCGGGACTGCGAACACCGGGGAGCTGTTTTTT; CDR3aa: CASSLSLSGTANTGELFF; d_gene: .; v_gene: TRBV7-6; abundance: .; j_gene: TRBJ2-2
CDR3nt: TGTGCCAGCAGCTTGGGGGGAGCGGACGAGCAGTACTTC; CDR3aa: CASSLGGADEQYF; d_gene: .; v_gene: TRBV5-4; abundance: .; j_gene: TRBJ2-7
CDR3nt: TGTGCCAGCAGCTCAGAAGCCTATAGCAATCAGCCCCAGCATTTT; CDR3aa: CASSSEAYSNQPQHF; d_gene: .; v_gene: TRBV11-1; abundance: .; j_gene: TRBJ1-5
CDR3nt: TGTGCCAGCAGTCCGGGGTCAAACTATGGCTACACCTTC; CDR3aa: CASSPGSNYGYTF; d_gene: .; v_gene: TRBV27; abundance: once; j_gene: TRBJ1-2
CDR3nt: TGTGCCAGCTCACTGGAGTTAGGGAGCAATCAGCCCCAGCATTTT; CDR3aa: CASSLELGSNQPQHF; d_gene: .; v_gene: TRBV18; abundance: .; j_gene: TRBJ1-5
CDR3nt: TGTGCCAGCAGTTCGACCCACATTCTAGCTTTC; CDR3aa: CASSSTHILAF; d_gene: .; v_gene: TRBV28; abundance: .; j_gene: TRBJ2-6
CDR3nt: TGTGCCGGCAGTGCACTCACAGGGGGGGTCCTTTCGGCTTTCTTT; CDR3aa: CAGSALTGGVLSAFF; d_gene: TRBD1; v_gene: TRBV6-5; abundance: .; j_gene: TRBJ1-1
CDR3nt: TGTGCCAGCAGCTTAGATTGGGGTGGCTACACCTTC; CDR3aa: CASSLDWGGYTF; d_gene: .; v_gene: TRBV7-9; abundance: .; j_gene: TRBJ1-2
CDR3nt: TGTGCCTGGAGGGCGTATAATTCACCCCTCCACTTT; CDR3aa: CAWRAYNSPLHF; d_gene: .; v_gene: TRBV30; abundance: .; j_gene: TRBJ1-6
CDR3nt: TGTGCCAGCAGCGTCCGACCTACTAGCGGGAGCGCAGATACGCAGTATTTT; CDR3aa: CASSVRPTSGSADTQYF; d_gene: TRBD2; v_gene: TRBV9; abundance: .; j_gene: TRBJ2-3
CDR3nt: TGTGCCAGCAGTTCCTCCTTGACAGGGCGAACTGAAGCTTTCTTT; CDR3aa: CASSSSLTGRTEAFF; d_gene: TRBD1; v_gene: TRBV6-4; abundance: once; j_gene: TRBJ1-1
CDR3nt: TGCAGCGTTCAAGGGGGATATAGCACAGATACGCAGTATTTT; CDR3aa: CSVQGGYSTDTQYF; d_gene: .; v_gene: TRBV29-1; abundance: .; j_gene: TRBJ2-3
CDR3nt: TGTGCCAGCAGCCAAAGTGCAGATACGCAGTATTTT; CDR3aa: CASSQSADTQYF; d_gene: .; v_gene: TRBV14; abundance: once; j_gene: TRBJ2-3
CDR3nt: TGTGCCAGCAGCTTAAGTGGCTACACCTTC; CDR3aa: CASSLSGYTF; d_gene: .; v_gene: TRBV7-9; abundance: few; j_gene: TRBJ1-2
CDR3nt: TGTGCCAGCACCGACCCTAGCACAGATACGCAGTATTTT; CDR3aa: CASTDPSTDTQYF; d_gene: .; v_gene: TRBV2; abundance: .; j_gene: TRBJ2-3
CDR3nt: TGTGCCAGCAGTTTATCCGGGACCGTCATTGGAGGCCAGTACTTC; CDR3aa: CASSLSGTVIGGQYF; d_gene: .; v_gene: TRBV7-8; abundance: .; j_gene: TRBJ2-5
CDR3nt: TGTGCCAGCAGCTTAGGGTCCGGGACAGGTTTTGGACGGGAGACCCAGTACTTC; CDR3aa: CASSLGSGTGFGRETQYF; d_gene: TRBD1; v_gene: TRBV7-9; abundance: .; j_gene: TRBJ2-5
CDR3nt: TGTGCCAGCAGTCGTGGCGAAACTACCTACAATGAGCAGTTCTTC; CDR3aa: CASSRGETTYNEQFF; d_gene: .; v_gene: TRBV7-2; abundance: .; j_gene: TRBJ2-1
CDR3nt: TGTGCCAGCACCCCCTCTGGAAACACCATATATTTT; CDR3aa: CASTPSGNTIYF; d_gene: .; v_gene: TRBV2; abundance: .; j_gene: TRBJ1-3
CDR3nt: TGTGCCAGCAGCGTAGGGAAGGGTCTTGACGAGCAGTACTTC; CDR3aa: CASSVGKGLDEQYF; d_gene: .; v_gene: TRBV9; abundance: .; j_gene: TRBJ2-7
CDR3nt: TGTGCCAGCAGTTGGGGTGCCAATCAGCCCCAGCATTTT; CDR3aa: CASSWGANQPQHF; d_gene: .; v_gene: TRBV6-5; abundance: .; j_gene: TRBJ1-5
CDR3nt: TGTGCCAGCAGCTTACGAGGAGGAGTTGACCAATCAGCCCAGCATTTT; CDR3aa: CASSLRGGVDQSAQHF; d_gene: .; v_gene: TRBV5-5; abundance: .; j_gene: TRBJ1-5
CDR3nt: TGTGCCAGCAGTCCAGACAGGGGACGTTATGGCTACACCTTC; CDR3aa: CASSPDRGRYGYTF; d_gene: TRBD1; v_gene: TRBV6-6; abundance: .; j_gene: TRBJ1-2
CDR3nt: TGTGCCAGCAGTGTGACAGGGACGGGGGCCCAGTACTTC; CDR3aa: CASSVTGTGAQYF; d_gene: .; v_gene: TRBV6-1; abundance: few; j_gene: TRBJ2-5
CDR3nt: TGCAGCGTCTCGAGACAGGGTACTGAAGCTTTCTTT; CDR3aa: CSVSRQGTEAFF; d_gene: TRBD1; v_gene: TRBV29-1; abundance: few; j_gene: TRBJ1-1
CDR3nt: TGTGCCAGCAGCCAGAGCGGGAGGGCGGATACGCAGTATTTT; CDR3aa: CASSQSGRADTQYF; d_gene: TRBD2; v_gene: TRBV7-6; abundance: .; j_gene: TRBJ2-3
CDR3nt: TGTGCCAGCAGCCACGGGGGGGCCCCAGAGACCCAGTACTTC; CDR3aa: CASSHGGAPETQYF; d_gene: TRBD2; v_gene: TRBV7-9; abundance: .; j_gene: TRBJ2-5
CDR3nt: TGTGCCAGCAGCTTGGCGACGGGGGGGCCCCATGAGCAGTTCTTC; CDR3aa: CASSLATGGPHEQFF; d_gene: TRBD2; v_gene: TRBV5-4; abundance: .; j_gene: TRBJ2-1
CDR3nt: TGTGCCAGCAGCGGAGAGGGGACCCCGATACCAGGACTGAGGGCGGAGACCCAGTACTTC; CDR3aa: CASSGEGTPIPGLRAETQYF; d_gene: .; v_gene: TRBV9; abundance: .; j_gene: TRBJ2-5
CDR3nt: TGTGCCAGCAGCTTGGCGGGGGCAGGCAGCAATCAGCCCCAGCATTTT; CDR3aa: CASSLAGAGSNQPQHF; d_gene: .; v_gene: TRBV5-6; abundance: .; j_gene: TRBJ1-5
CDR3nt: TGTGCCAGCGGGACAGCCTATGGCTACACCTTC; CDR3aa: CASGTAYGYTF; d_gene: TRBD1; v_gene: TRBV6-5; abundance: once; j_gene: TRBJ1-2
CDR3nt: TGTGCCATCAGTGAGTGGCGGGAGGGGTCAGATACGCAGTATTTT; CDR3aa: CAISEWREGSDTQYF; d_gene: TRBD2; v_gene: TRBV10-3; abundance: .; j_gene: TRBJ2-3
CDR3nt: TGTGCCAGCAGCTTAGTCGGGCTAACAGGACCCGGGACTAGCGGGGCGAAAGAGACCCAGTACTTC; CDR3aa: CASSLVGLTGPGTSGAKETQYF; d_gene: TRBD2; v_gene: TRBV7-8; abundance: .; j_gene: TRBJ2-5
CDR3nt: TGTGCCTGGAGTAGTAATGAAAAACTGTTTTTT; CDR3aa: CAWSSNEKLFF; d_gene: .; v_gene: TRBV30; abundance: .; j_gene: TRBJ1-4
CDR3nt: TGTGCCAGCAGCCGCCCTTACGAGCAGTACTTC; CDR3aa: CASSRPYEQYF; d_gene: .; v_gene: TRBV28; abundance: few; j_gene: TRBJ2-7
CDR3nt: TGTGCCAGCAGTGAGCGGCCCCACGAGCAGTACTTC; CDR3aa: CASSERPHEQYF; d_gene: .; v_gene: TRBV2; abundance: .; j_gene: TRBJ2-7
CDR3nt: TGTGCCATCAGTGAGTCTCGGGACAGGGTAGGCGAGCAGTACTTC; CDR3aa: CAISESRDRVGEQYF; d_gene: TRBD1; v_gene: TRBV10-3; abundance: .; j_gene: TRBJ2-7
CDR3nt: TGTGCCAGCAGTTACTCCTGGGACAGCCCGTCCTACGAGCAGTACTTC; CDR3aa: CASSYSWDSPSYEQYF; d_gene: TRBD1; v_gene: TRBV6-5; abundance: .; j_gene: TRBJ2-7
CDR3nt: TGTGCCAGCAGTTACCGGGGGGATGGCACAGATACGCAGTATTTT; CDR3aa: CASSYRGDGTDTQYF; d_gene: TRBD2; v_gene: TRBV27; abundance: .; j_gene: TRBJ2-3
CDR3nt: TGTGCCAGCAGTTTAAGGCAGGGGACTAACTATGGCTACACCTTC; CDR3aa: CASSLRQGTNYGYTF; d_gene: .; v_gene: TRBV27; abundance: .; j_gene: TRBJ1-2
CDR3nt: TGTGCCAGCAGTGAATCAGGGGAAAGTGGCTACACCTTC; CDR3aa: CASSESGESGYTF; d_gene: .; v_gene: TRBV6-1; abundance: .; j_gene: TRBJ1-2
CDR3nt: TGTGCCAGCAGGCGATCTAGATCTGGGGTTGATACGCAGTATTTT; CDR3aa: CASRRSRSGVDTQYF; d_gene: .; v_gene: TRBV27; abundance: .; j_gene: TRBJ2-3
CDR3nt: TGTGCCAGCAGCTTGCGGGTGGCTTCTGTCTATGGCTACACCTTC; CDR3aa: CASSLRVASVYGYTF; d_gene: .; v_gene: TRBV5-6; abundance: .; j_gene: TRBJ1-2
CDR3nt: TGCAGCGTTGATACTAGCGGGCTTCCCACAGATACGCAGTATTTT; CDR3aa: CSVDTSGLPTDTQYF; d_gene: TRBD2; v_gene: TRBV29-1; abundance: .; j_gene: TRBJ2-3
CDR3nt: TGCAGCGTTCGGGCCCCGAATCAGCCCCAGCATTTT; CDR3aa: CSVRAPNQPQHF; d_gene: .; v_gene: TRBV29-1; abundance: few; j_gene: TRBJ1-5
CDR3nt: TGTGCCTTCCAGGGGCAGAACAATCAGCCCCAGCATTTT; CDR3aa: CAFQGQNNQPQHF; d_gene: .; v_gene: TRBV30; abundance: .; j_gene: TRBJ1-5
CDR3nt: TGCGCCAGCAGCTTGGCTCCTAGCGGGGGGGCCCAGGAGACCCAGTACTTC; CDR3aa: CASSLAPSGGAQETQYF; d_gene: TRBD2; v_gene: TRBV5-1; abundance: .; j_gene: TRBJ2-5
CDR3nt: TGTGCCAGCAGCTTGTGGGGTACAGATACGCAGTATTTT; CDR3aa: CASSLWGTDTQYF; d_gene: .; v_gene: TRBV13; abundance: once; j_gene: TRBJ2-3
CDR3nt: TGCGCCAGCAGCTTGGGATGGATGAACACTGAAGCTTTCTTT; CDR3aa: CASSLGWMNTEAFF; d_gene: .; v_gene: TRBV5-1; abundance: .; j_gene: TRBJ1-1
CDR3nt: TGTGCCAGCAGCTTGGGAGTGGGGAACACTGAAGCTTTCTTT; CDR3aa: CASSLGVGNTEAFF; d_gene: .; v_gene: TRBV5-6; abundance: .; j_gene: TRBJ1-1
CDR3nt: TGTGCCAGCAGCAACACAGGGGGATATCGTGGCTACACCTTC; CDR3aa: CASSNTGGYRGYTF; d_gene: TRBD1; v_gene: TRBV5-6; abundance: .; j_gene: TRBJ1-2